This TCR beta chain originates from a study of a mutant IDH1 vaccine in newly diagnosed glioma. Study-wide context: Treated patients showed a male proportion of around 62%, a female proportion of approximately 40%, and a mean age of 40.4 years. Earlier therapy was either radiotherapy, temozolomide, or both, and most got both.

The sample's time point: week 47, end of study. All doses held 300 ug of mutant IDH1 20-mer peptide, with topical imiquimod. Each patient was administered eight vaccinations, scheduled in weeks 1, 3, 5, 7, 11, 15, 19 and 23. The V gene lost 5 bases and the J gene lost 6 bases, with 20 bases spanning the gap. CDR1 SQVTM and CDR2 ANQGSEA come from the germline V gene. The CDR3 is 15 residues long. The protocol was immunoSEQ multiplex PCR, while the TCRdb copy is restricted to in-frame clones and leaves out a portion. This repertoire shows approximately 33,000 clones, about 75% found once; its top ten account for 8.9%. This clone appeared once. Its antigen is not known.

The sample in question was PBMCs, obtained from a glioma patient whose treatment included an IDH1 peptide vaccine. This receptor was identified in a man aged 35-49 years with glioma. The chain couples TRBV29-1 to TRBJ2-1, with a tentative D call TRBD1 (6 bases). The DNA for the CDR3 is TGCAGCGTTAGAGGGGGTGACAGCAGCCCCAATGAGCAGTTCTTC. Amino acids: CSVRGGDSSPNEQFF.